This TCR beta chain was identified during a study of T-cell reconstitution after alpha-beta-depleted transplantation in children. Points from the study as a whole: Hyperexpanded clones declined; after one year, newly produced T cells mostly supplied diversity.

Trimming cost V 6 bases and J 4 bases; bases outside gene matches: 10. From germline, CDR1 is MDHEN and CDR2 SYDVKM. CDR3 size: 15 residues. Using unique molecular identifiers, the investigators prepared the TCRbeta library. TCRdb passed the PCR reads through MiXCR, listing each CDR3 protein once. The sample lists roughly 500,000 distinct CDR3 sequences, roughly a tenth occurring once. For this clonotype: Its target is unknown.

This TCR was sampled from a child under 10 years old with inherited bone marrow failure, due to receive a stem cell transplant. The source material was PBMCs, sampled before TCRalphabeta/CD19-depleted stem cell transplant. V gene TRBV28 combines with J gene TRBJ2-3; 7 bases agree with TRBD2. CDR3 bases: TGTGCCAGCAGCCTCGCGGGGGACCTCGCAGATACGCAGTATTTT. Translating it yields CASSLAGDLADTQYF.